This T cell receptor (beta chain) was sequenced during a study of T cell repertoires in cytomegalovirus infection. At the level of the study: CMV infection and matching HLA type were both indicated by public TCR beta signatures.

V was pared by 1 base and J by 1 base, with 7 bases between. This CDR3 is built from 14 residues. The V gene's germline CDR1 is SNHLY and CDR2 FYNNEI. TCRdb redid the calling of the reads with MiXCR, one entry per CDR3 protein. This table has a few hundred thousand distinct CDR3 sequences, approximately 15% appearing once. Only a few counts were recorded for this clonotype. The TCR sequence derives from a human donor in good health (CMV status not recorded). Some clones in this sample may be carry-over from other donors' samples. The sequenced sample consisted of CD8+ T cells from PBMCs. J is TRBJ1-2 and V is TRBV2, with D unclear. The CDR3 is CASSEGNGNYGYTF. CDR3 sequence (DNA): TGTGCCAGCAGTGAAGGGAACGGTAACTATGGCTACACCTTC.